The 10 T cell receptor beta chains given below trace back to one sample, sequenced in a study of OX40 agonist ivuxolimab in advanced cancers. Assay: immunoSEQ multiplex PCR; the TCRdb copy retains only in-frame clones and omits some. The table lists approximately 74,000 clones, nearly 90% of them singletons. This sample comprised CD4+ or CD8+ T cells sorted from blood, obtained in a trial of the OX40 agonist ivuxolimab. The receptors were gathered from an adult with an advanced solid tumor such as melanoma, head and neck, liver or kidney cancer.

This clone was recorded a few times. The rearrangement uses TRBV21-1 and TRBJ2-2; the listed D gene, TRBD1, was not tested against the DNA. TRBV21-1 is a listed pseudogene. The CDR3 loop spans 18 amino acids. DNA for the CDR3: TGTGCCAGCAGCAAAGTAGAGAACAGGCCGGCGAACACCGGGGAGCTGTTTTTT. Its protein is CASSKVENRPANTGELFF.

This chain joins TRBV6-5 and TRBJ2-5, with a tentative D call TRBD2 (6 bases). This CDR3 is 14 amino acids long. CDR1 and CDR2 from the germline V gene are MNHEY and SVGAGI. Trimming removed 6 bases at V and 5 bases at J, with 16 bases between. CDR3 in amino acids: CASRQRRRDETQYF. DNA of the CDR3: TGTGCCAGCAGACAACGACGGCGGGATGAGACCCAGTACTTC.

The chain joins TRBV18 to TRBJ2-2, with TRBD1 matching over 9 bases. The germline V gene has CDR1 KGHSH and CDR2 LQKENI. V lost 5 bases, J lost 0 bases, and 4 bases stayed unmatched. The CDR3 runs to 16 residues. The CDR3: CASSLTGGANTGELFF. The CDR3 DNA follows: TGTGCCAGCTCATTAACAGGGGGCGCGAACACCGGGGAGCTGTTTTTT. Variable domain in full (rest from reference TRBV18 and TRBJ2-2): NAGVMQNPRHLVRRRGQEARLRCSPMKGHSHVYWYRQLPEEGLKFMVYLQKENIIDESGMPKERFSAEFPKEGPSILRIQQVVRGDSAAYFCASSLTGGANTGELFFGEGSRLTVL.

The chain carries TRBV6-5 and TRBJ2-5; D call uncertain. The J call could be wrong; TRBJ2-7 is a better fit for the DNA end. The CDR3 loop spans 15 amino acids. Per germline, CDR1 MNHEY and CDR2 SVGAGI. The CDR3 DNA reads TGTGCCAGCAGACTGCTGGCCACCCCAGTCTACGAGCAGTACTTC. Residues: CASRLLATPVYEQYF.

The rearrangement links TRBV28 to TRBJ2-7; D gene uncertain. The CDR3 covers 13 residues. Deletions cut 6 bases from V and 7 bases from J, with 16 bases between. Germline CDR1 reads MDHEN; CDR2 reads SYDVKM. The DNA of the CDR3 is TGTGCCAGCAGACCGCCCGGACCCGGGGAGCAGTACTTC. This codes for CASRPPGPGEQYF.

This clone was found a few times. The J gene is TRBJ1-2, the V gene TRBV19; TRBD1 might be the D (5 bases). The CDR3 contains 15 residues. Trimming took off 5 bases at V and 4 bases at J, with 17 bases between the two ends. Germline V gene data show CDR1 as LNHDA and CDR2 as SQIVND (reference sequence). CDR3 protein: CASSPWTRAGYGYTF. The CDR3 DNA follows: TGTGCCAGTAGTCCTTGGACAAGGGCTGGCTATGGCTACACCTTC.

This clone was observed a single time. V is TRBV28 and J is TRBJ2-7; D is undetermined. Trimming stripped 6 bases from V and 3 bases from J, with 9 bases between. Germline loops: CDR1 MDHEN, CDR2 SYDVKM. The CDR3 is 12 residues long. The CDR3 coding sequence is TGTGCCAGCAGACCTCGTTTCTACGAGCAGTACTTC. This translates into CASRPRFYEQYF.

V and J are TRBV15 and TRBJ2-7, with 7 bases fitting TRBD2. With V trimmed by 5 bases and J by 6 bases, 13 bases remained unmatched. This CDR3 contains 15 residues. Germline loops: CDR1 LNHNV, CDR2 YYDKDF (reference sequence). CDR3 DNA: TGTGCCACCAGCCGAAGTGGGCGGGAGCCTGGCGAGCAGTACTTC. This gives the protein CATSRSGREPGEQYF.

The chain has TRBV5-1 and TRBJ2-1; D possibly corresponds to TRBD1 (6 bases). Trimming pared 4 bases from V and 7 bases from J, leaving 9 bases between. CDR1 SGHRS and CDR2 YFSETQ come from the germline V gene. There are 12 residues in the CDR3. CDR3 sequence reads: CASSQQGNEQFF. CDR3 in DNA: TGCGCCAGCAGCCAACAGGGAAATGAGCAGTTCTTC.

This clone was observed a single time. The chain employs TRBV9 and TRBJ2-7; D gene unclear. Germline assignment: CDR1 SGDLS and CDR2 YYNGEE. CDR3 length equals 13 residues. V was clipped by 2 bases and J by 3 bases, with 9 bases between them. The CDR3 here is CASSVAANYEQYF. The CDR3 nucleotides are TGTGCCAGCAGCGTGGCTGCCAACTACGAGCAGTACTTC.